This T cell receptor beta chain was identified in a study of regulatory T cells in long-lasting Graves disease. The sample holds many counts of this clonotype. V lost 1 base to trimming and J lost 1 base; unmatched junction nucleotides: 2. Germline V gene sequence: CDR1 DFQATT, CDR2 SNEGSKA (reference sequence). This CDR3 has 15 residues. iRepertoire HTBI primers and Arm-PCR of CDR3 regions built TCR beta libraries. TCRdb reprocessed the multiplex PCR reads with MiXCR, giving one entry per CDR3 protein. The sample lists 530,000 or so distinct CDR3 sequences; around 16% were seen once. Time point given: newly diagnosed GD, antithyroid drugs for less than 3 months. From PBMCs, RNA was extracted and then used to make the TCR library. This same sample was also taken into another study, of T cells in Graves' hyperthyroidism and ophthalmopathy.

The TCR originated in a man younger than 35 with Graves disease. This sample comprised peripheral blood mononuclear cells (PBMCs), obtained at new diagnosis, from a patient treated with antithyroid drugs. The rearrangement joins TRBV20-1 to TRBJ2-3, with TRBD2 matching 10 bases. The CDR3 protein is CSARGGTSGTDTQYF. In nucleotides, the CDR3 is TGCAGTGCTAGAGGCGGGACTAGCGGCACAGATACGCAGTATTTT.